The 32 T cell receptor beta chains in this list originate from one sample, sequenced in a study of beta chain features in type 1 diabetes. Findings and limits, study-wide: In every one of the four CD4+ subsets, TCRB CDR3s were moderately but significantly shorter in Type 1 diabetes patients.

TCRB transcripts that were expressed got sequenced, as all of the isolated RNA had been reverse transcribed. The repertoire was sequenced with immunoSEQ multiplex PCR; TCRdb's copy has only in-frame clones and lacks some. The data hold nearly 700,000 clones, with roughly 13% observed a single time. These receptors' antigens are unknown. Sequencing was done on a sample of naive CD4+ T cells from blood. The receptors come from a man aged 18 to 29 with type 1 diabetes.

The chain is built from TRBV9 and TRBJ1-1; no firm D call. Germline V gene sequence: CDR1 SGDLS, CDR2 YYNGEE. Between the trimmed V and J ends, which lost 5 bases and 3 bases, there was a span of 11 bases. The CDR3 is made up of 13 amino acids. The CDR3 sequence is CASSSYIDTEAFF. The CDR3 DNA reads TGTGCCAGCAGTTCATATATAGACACTGAAGCTTTCTTT.

This chain connects TRBV6-5 to TRBJ1-2; D not resolved. Germline V gives CDR1 MNHEY, CDR2 SVGAGI. This CDR3 is built from 12 residues. Trimming left V 6 bases short and J 8 bases short, with 13 bases between. The CDR3 sequence is CASSPDFSGYTF. The DNA for the CDR3 is TGTGCCAGCAGCCCGGACTTCTCCGGCTACACCTTC.

The chain employs TRBV15 and TRBJ2-5, with D perhaps matching TRBD2 (7 bases). Trimming removed 1 base at V and 2 bases at J, with 11 bases between. This CDR3 is built from 15 residues. Germline-derived CDR1 and CDR2 are LNHNV and YYDKDF (reference sequence). The CDR3 nucleotides are TGTGCCACCAGCAGAGCGCGGGGGCGACAAGAGACCCAGTACTTC. Encoded protein: CATSRARGRQETQYF.

This clone was found a few times. This rearrangement joins TRBV7-2 to TRBJ1-6; D is unclear. This CDR3 has 13 residues. Trimming left V 0 bases short and J 11 bases short, with 8 bases between. Germline V gives CDR1 SGHTA, CDR2 FQGNSA. CDR3 amino acids: CASSLADEAPLHF. CDR3 DNA sequence: TGTGCCAGCAGCTTAGCCGACGAGGCACCCCTCCACTTT.

This clone was detected a few times. This same CDR3 is encoded by further DNA sequences in the sample. The chain links TRBV6-5 to TRBJ1-5; D gene uncertain. The CDR3 has 15 amino acids. CDR1 and CDR2 from the germline V gene are MNHEY and SVGAGI. Trimming cost V 0 bases and J 0 bases, with 6 bases left between them. The CDR3 DNA reads TGTGCCAGCAGTTACTCAGGGTATAGCAATCAGCCCCAGCATTTT. This gives the protein CASSYSGYSNQPQHF.

This clone turned up a few times. This chain connects TRBV6-5 to TRBJ2-7; D uncertain. Germline CDR1 reads MNHEY; CDR2 reads SVGAGI. The CDR3 spans 15 residues. V lost 2 bases and J lost 1, with 12 bases in between. CDR3 nucleotides: TGTGCCAGCAGTTACGGTTCGGACGGTTCCTACGAGCAGTACTTC. It specifies CASSYGSDGSYEQYF.

This clone was picked up a small number of times. This sequence joins TRBV5-1 and TRBJ2-3, with a possible D match to TRBD1 (5 bases). The germline V gene has CDR1 SGHRS and CDR2 YFSETQ. Trimming shortened V by 4 bases and J by 6 bases, and 15 bases separated the two germline ends. The CDR3 is 14 residues long. In DNA, the CDR3 is TGCGCCAGCAGCCAGGACATCCCGATCGATACGCAGTATTTT. It specifies CASSQDIPIDTQYF.

This clone has a handful of counts. The chain carries TRBV7-2 and TRBJ2-7; TRBD1 aligns across 11 bases. Germline CDR1 SGHTA, CDR2 FQGNSA. J was trimmed by 4 bases and V by 3 bases; bases with no gene match: 2. CDR3 length equals 14 residues. The CDR3 sequence is CASSLGQGVYEQYF. The CDR3 DNA sequence: TGTGCCAGCAGCTTGGGACAGGGGGTTTACGAGCAGTACTTC.

The rearrangement joins TRBV15 to TRBJ1-1; D gene uncertain. Germline V gene data show CDR1 as LNHNV and CDR2 as YYDKDF (reference sequence). There are 15 residues in the CDR3. The V end lost 1 base, the J end lost 4 bases, and 13 bases lay between the germline ends. The CDR3, as DNA: TGTGCCACCAGCAGAGGCATCCTTCTCGGCACTGAAGCTTTCTTT. Encoded protein: CATSRGILLGTEAFF. The entire variable domain, with the rest obtained from reference TRBV15 and TRBJ1-1, is as follows: DAMVIQNPRYQVTQFGKPVTLSCSQTLNHNVMYWYQQKSSQAPKLLFHYYDKDFNNEADTPDNFQSRRPNTSFCFLDIRSPGLGDTAMYLCATSRGILLGTEAFFGQGTRLTVV.

This clone turned up a few times. The rearrangement joins TRBV30 to TRBJ2-1; TRBD2 might be the D (6 bases). The CDR3 totals 15 residues. The germline V gene has CDR1 GTSNPN and CDR2 SVGIG (reference sequence). V was shortened by 2 bases and J by 3 bases, with 14 bases between the two germline ends. The CDR3 nucleotides read TGTGCCTGGAGTTTAGGAGGGGACCTCTACAATGAGCAGTTCTTC. It translates to CAWSLGGDLYNEQFF.

This clone was seen more than once but under ten times. V and J are TRBV5-1 and TRBJ2-7; TRBD2 agrees at 9 bases. The V gene end was trimmed by 1 base and the J gene end by 2 bases; junction bases not matched to a gene: 10. This CDR3 comprises 17 residues. Germline CDR1 is SGHRS and CDR2 is YFSETQ. The CDR3 DNA sequence: TGCGCCAGCAGCTTGAGTAGCGGGGGAGCAAATGCCTACGAGCAGTACTTC. This encodes CASSLSSGGANAYEQYF.

This clone turned up a few times. The chain employs TRBV7-3 and TRBJ2-3; weak D call: TRBD1 (6 bases). V was shortened by 0 bases and J by 0 bases, with 10 bases between the two germline ends. This CDR3 spans 16 amino acids. Per germline, CDR1 SGHTA and CDR2 FQGTGA. CDR3 nucleotide sequence: TGTGCCAGCAGCTTAACCCGGACAGCTAGCACAGATACGCAGTATTTT. It translates to CASSLTRTASTDTQYF. Together with reference TRBV7-3 and TRBJ2-3, the CDR3 gives the full variable domain: GAGVSQTPSNKVTEKGKYVELRCDPISGHTALYWYRQSLGQGPEFLIYFQGTGAADDSGLPNDRFFAVRPEGSVSTLKIQRTERGDSAVYLCASSLTRTASTDTQYFGPGTRLTVL.

CDR3 bases: TGTGCCTGGAGCAAAGGACAGGGGTCGGCCTATGGCTACACCTTC. Protein sequence: CAWSKGQGSAYGYTF. The V call is TRBV30, the J call TRBJ1-2; 9 bases match TRBD1. This CDR3 has 15 residues. The germline V gene encodes CDR1 GTSNPN and CDR2 SVGIG (reference sequence). J was trimmed by 4 bases and V by 3 bases; bases with no gene match: 9.

The V gene is TRBV6-4, the J gene TRBJ1-6, with 7 bases identical to TRBD1. Per germline, CDR1 MRHNA and CDR2 SNTAGT. Losses at the gene ends were 6 bases for V and 7 bases for J; bases not matched to a gene: 3. This CDR3 has 13 amino acids. The CDR3 protein is CASRGQMNSPLHF. The DNA for the CDR3 is TGTGCCAGCAGGGGACAGATGAATTCACCCCTCCACTTT.

The genes are TRBV19 and TRBJ1-1, with D possibly TRBD1 on 6 matching bases. Germline V gives CDR1 LNHDA, CDR2 SQIVND (reference sequence). CDR3 size: 13 residues. V was trimmed by 2 bases and J by 7 bases, leaving 11 bases between them. The CDR3: CASSIKQGHEAFF. CDR3 in DNA: TGTGCCAGTAGTATAAAACAGGGCCATGAAGCTTTCTTT.

This sequence joins TRBV5-1 and TRBJ2-3, with 9 bases matching TRBD1. Germline CDR1 reads SGHRS; CDR2 reads YFSETQ. This CDR3 comprises 15 residues. With 4 bases clipped from V and 4 bases from J, the junction kept 7 bases outside the gene matches. CDR3 loop: CASSVGQGRPDTQYF. CDR3 bases: TGCGCCAGCAGCGTGGGACAGGGAAGACCAGATACGCAGTATTTT.

This clone has more than one count but fewer than ten. The chain has TRBV11-3 and TRBJ2-7; TRBD1 matches 7 bases. The V segment lost 3 bases and the J segment 3 bases; nucleotides outside the gene matches: 11. Germline V CDR1 and CDR2: SGHNT, YENEEA. The CDR3 has 16 amino acids. This CDR3 is CASSFGQGQSNYEQYF. In nucleotides, the CDR3 is TGTGCCAGCAGCTTCGGCCAGGGACAGTCAAACTACGAGCAGTACTTC.

This clone was counted between two and nine times. J is TRBJ1-6 and V is TRBV5-1, with D hard to call. Germline V CDR1 and CDR2: SGHRS, YFSETQ. V lost 1 base and J 4 bases, leaving 12 bases between the germline ends. CDR3 length: 16 residues. CDR3 DNA sequence: TGCGCCAGCAGCTTGAATGGACCGGGGTATAATTCACCCCTCCACTTT. The encoded protein is CASSLNGPGYNSPLHF. Variable domain in full (rest from reference TRBV5-1 and TRBJ1-6): KAGVTQTPRYLIKTRGQQVTLSCSPISGHRSVSWYQQTPGQGLQFLFEYFSETQRNKGNFPGRFSGRQFSNSRSEMNVSTLELGDSALYLCASSLNGPGYNSPLHFGNGTRLTVT.

This chain's CDR3 is CAWTFDGYNQPQHF. The CDR3 region has the DNA TGTGCCTGGACCTTTGACGGATACAATCAGCCCCAGCATTTT. The V gene is TRBV30, the J gene TRBJ1-5; D is unclear. The CDR3 length is 14 residues. Germline V lookup: CDR1 GTSNPN, CDR2 SVGIG (reference sequence). V lost 4 bases, J lost 3 bases, and 13 bases lay in between. Full variable domain (rest looked up from reference TRBV30 and TRBJ1-5): SQTIHQWPATLVQPVGSPLSLECTVEGTSNPNLYWYRQAAGRGLQLLFYSVGIGQISSEVPQNLSASRPQDRQFILSSKKLLLSDSGFYLCAWTFDGYNQPQHFGDGTRLSIL.

The chain couples TRBV6-1 to TRBJ1-5; D remains ambiguous. The CDR3 covers 15 residues. The V end was cut by 5 bases, the J end by 0 bases, with 11 bases between. Germline V gene lookup returns CDR1 MNHNS and CDR2 SASEGT. The CDR3 DNA reads TGTGCCAGCAGTAAAGACGGAGATAGCAATCAGCCCCAGCATTTT. It encodes CASSKDGDSNQPQHF.

This clone was picked up a small number of times. The J gene is TRBJ2-7, the V gene TRBV7-9; D call uncertain. V was cut by 5 bases and J by 2 bases, with 7 bases left in between. The germline gives CDR1 SEHNR, CDR2 FQNEAQ (reference sequence). The CDR3 has 12 residues. In nucleotides, the CDR3 is TGTGCCAGCAGCGCCGGTCCCTACGAGCAGTACTTC. Protein sequence: CASSAGPYEQYF.

This clone has a handful of counts. The V call is TRBV9, the J call TRBJ2-1, with D possibly matching TRBD2 (5 bases). The germline V gene has CDR1 SGDLS and CDR2 YYNGEE. This CDR3 has 15 amino acids. With 0 bases removed from V and 2 bases from J, the gap between germline ends came to 9 bases. DNA of the CDR3: TGTGCCAGCAGCGTAGACGGGGTTCCCTACAATGAGCAGTTCTTC. Encoded protein: CASSVDGVPYNEQFF.

This clone was counted only a few times. V and J are TRBV4-1 and TRBJ2-5, with D possibly matching TRBD2 (6 bases). V lost 0 bases and J 6 bases, leaving 17 bases between the germline ends. From germline, CDR1 is MGHRA and CDR2 YSYEKL. This CDR3 comprises 16 residues. The CDR3: CASSQDRSGGPKTQYF. The DNA for the CDR3 is TGCGCCAGCAGCCAAGATAGGAGCGGAGGGCCGAAGACCCAGTACTTC.

The chain has TRBV6-6 and TRBJ2-7, with D hard to call. The CDR3 covers 12 residues. Germline CDR1 MNHNY, CDR2 SVGAGI (reference sequence). V was clipped by 6 bases and J by 7 bases, with 13 bases between them. CDR3: CASSHPPWEQYF. The CDR3 region has the DNA TGTGCCAGCAGCCACCCTCCTTGGGAGCAGTACTTC.

This clone was seen a few times. This chain joins TRBV18 and TRBJ1-1, with D hard to call. Germline V gives CDR1 KGHSH, CDR2 LQKENI. Deletions cut 3 bases from V and 1 base from J, with 15 bases between. The length of the CDR3 is 16 residues. The CDR3 DNA follows: TGTGCCAGCTCACCCGCGGCGGCCAGCGCGAACACTGAAGCTTTCTTT. Residues: CASSPAAASANTEAFF.

The gene calls are TRBV4-2 and TRBJ1-5, with D possibly matching TRBD1 (5 bases). The V gene lost 3 bases and the J gene lost 5 bases, with 11 bases spanning the gap. This CDR3 is built from 14 residues. Germline lookup yields CDR1 LGHNA and CDR2 YNFKEQ. The CDR3, as DNA: TGTGCCAGCAGCCAGGGCAGGGTCGATCAGCCCCAGCATTTT. The encoded protein is CASSQGRVDQPQHF.

This clone has only a few counts. The chain employs TRBV4-2 and TRBJ1-6; tentative D call: TRBD1 (6 bases). CDR3 length equals 15 residues. With 4 bases removed from V and 9 bases from J, the gap between germline ends came to 16 bases. Germline CDR1 is LGHNA and CDR2 is YNFKEQ. The CDR3 region is CASSLDKKGGSPLHF. CDR3 nucleotide sequence: TGTGCCAGCAGCCTCGACAAAAAGGGGGGTTCACCCCTCCACTTT.

The CDR3 bases are TGTGCCAGCAGCTTAGACGGCGACTATGGCTACACCTTC. Encoded protein: CASSLDGDYGYTF. The chain recombines TRBV7-3 with TRBJ1-2; D ambiguous. Looked up from germline, CDR1 is SGHTA and CDR2 is FQGTGA. The CDR3 covers 13 residues. The germline V and J ends were trimmed by 2 bases and 3 bases, with 7 bases remaining between them.

The chain has TRBV9 and TRBJ1-1; D perhaps matches TRBD1 (6 bases). Trimming removed 6 bases at V and 0 bases at J, with 21 bases between. CDR1 and CDR2 from the germline V gene are SGDLS and YYNGEE. This CDR3 spans 17 amino acids. CDR3 DNA: TGTGCCAGCACGAACAGGGCCATCAAGACTATGAACACTGAAGCTTTCTTT. This gives the protein CASTNRAIKTMNTEAFF.

This clone was counted only a few times. The chain couples TRBV30 to TRBJ1-1; 7 nucleotides match TRBD1. The CDR3 spans 17 residues. Germline V gene data show CDR1 as GTSNPN and CDR2 as SVGIG (reference sequence). V lost 3 bases to trimming and J lost 1 base; unmatched junction nucleotides: 14. The CDR3 bases are TGTGCCTGGAGGCCGCCGGGACAGCTTTTTTCGAACACTGAAGCTTTCTTT. Translation gives CAWRPPGQLFSNTEAFF.

This clone was picked up a small number of times. The V gene is TRBV5-1, the J gene TRBJ1-2; possible D gene TRBD1, 5 bases. Germline V gives CDR1 SGHRS, CDR2 YFSETQ. Trimming cost V 3 bases and J 3 bases, with 15 bases left between them. This CDR3 region has 15 residues. The CDR3: CASSSPLMGHYGYTF. In nucleotides, the CDR3 is TGCGCCAGCAGCTCGCCCTTGATGGGGCACTATGGCTACACCTTC. The complete variable domain, with remaining parts taken from reference TRBV5-1 and TRBJ1-2, reads KAGVTQTPRYLIKTRGQQVTLSCSPISGHRSVSWYQQTPGQGLQFLFEYFSETQRNKGNFPGRFSGRQFSNSRSEMNVSTLELGDSALYLCASSSPLMGHYGYTFGSGTRLTVV.

This clone was observed a few times. V usage is TRBV7-9 and J usage is TRBJ2-1; the D call may be TRBD1 or TRBD2 (5 bases each). V lost 3 bases, J lost 5 bases, and 14 bases lay in between. This CDR3 is built from 15 residues. Germline V gene data show CDR1 as SEHNR and CDR2 as FQNEAQ (reference sequence). CDR3 region: CASSFRERHNNEQFF. The CDR3 DNA reads as TGTGCCAGCAGCTTCAGGGAGCGACACAACAATGAGCAGTTCTTC.